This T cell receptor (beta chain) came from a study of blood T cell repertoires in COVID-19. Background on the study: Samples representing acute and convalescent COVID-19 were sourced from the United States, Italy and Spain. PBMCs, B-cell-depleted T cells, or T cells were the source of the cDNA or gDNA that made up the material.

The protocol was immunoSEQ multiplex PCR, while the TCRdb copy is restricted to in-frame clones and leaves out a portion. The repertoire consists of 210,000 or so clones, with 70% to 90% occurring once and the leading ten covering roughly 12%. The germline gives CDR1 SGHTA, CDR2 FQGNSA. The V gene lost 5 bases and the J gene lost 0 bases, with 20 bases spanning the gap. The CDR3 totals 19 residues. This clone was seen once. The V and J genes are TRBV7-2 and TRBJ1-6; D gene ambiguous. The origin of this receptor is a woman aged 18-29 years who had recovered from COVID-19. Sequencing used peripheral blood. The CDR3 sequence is CASSPFGYIASSYNSPLHF. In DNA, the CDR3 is TGTGCCAGCAGCCCCTTCGGATATATAGCGAGCTCCTATAATTCACCCCTCCACTTT.